One and the same sample provided the 4 T cell receptor beta chains below, sequenced in a study of regulatory T cells in long-lasting Graves disease. Specified time point: newly diagnosed GD, antithyroid drugs for less than 3 months. PBMC-extracted RNA yielded the TCR library. Assembly of TCR beta libraries relied on iRepertoire HTBI primers together with Arm-PCR of CDR3 regions. TCRdb recomputed calls from the multiplex PCR reads with MiXCR, one row per CDR3 protein. The profile shows 400,000 to 650,000 distinct CDR3 sequences, about 16% of them singletons. The same sample was also used in a study of T cells in Graves' hyperthyroidism and ophthalmopathy.

The specimen comprised peripheral blood mononuclear cells (PBMCs), sampled at new diagnosis, from a patient treated with antithyroid drugs. All receptors come from a middle-aged woman with Graves disease.

A remark on this clonotype: This may be a read error, as it is one base from a much larger clone. The rearrangement links TRBV27 to TRBJ2-7; TRBD1 might be the D (6 bases). The germline gives CDR1 MNHEY, CDR2 SMNVEV (reference sequence). This CDR3 has 18 amino acids. The chain's CDR3 is CASSLKPTRDTFSYEQCF. In DNA form, the CDR3 reads TGTGCCAGCAGTTTAAAGCCCACGAGGGACACGTTCTCCTACGAGCAGTGCTTC.

The V gene is TRBV12-3 or TRBV12-4, the J gene TRBJ1-6, with a weak D call TRBD1 (5 bases). The CDR3 runs 16 residues. Trimming removed 5 bases at V and 0 bases at J, with 11 bases between. The CDR3 sequence is CASSVVGVSYNSPLHF. Written as DNA, the CDR3 is TGTGCCAGCAGTGTAGTGGGGGTCTCCTATAATTCACCCCTCCACTTT.

In this sample, this clonotype turned up a few times. This chain connects TRBV2 to TRBJ2-2; D may be TRBD1 or TRBD2 (5 bases each). Trimming pared 8 bases from V and 6 bases from J, leaving 7 bases between. Germline loops: CDR1 SNHLY, CDR2 FYNNEI. CDR3 size: 11 residues. For the CDR3, the DNA is TGTGCCAGCCCGGGGCCCGGGGAGCTGTTTTTT. Translating gives CASPGPGELFF. Looking up the rest from reference TRBV2 and TRBJ2-2 gives the full variable domain: EPEVTQTPSHQVTQMGQEVILRCVPISNHLYFYWYRQILGQKVEFLVSFYNNEISEKSEIFDDQFSVERPDGSNFTLKIRSTKLEDSAMYFCASPGPGELFFGEGSRLTVL.

This clonotype came up many times. The chain recombines TRBV5-1 with TRBJ2-7, with 9 nucleotides matching TRBD1. From germline, CDR1 is SGHRS and CDR2 YFSETQ. After removal of 5 bases from V and 4 bases from J, the junction contained 7 bases not matched to a gene. CDR3 size: 14 residues. This chain's CDR3 is CASRPGQGIYEQYF. DNA for the CDR3: TGCGCCAGCAGGCCCGGACAGGGGATTTACGAGCAGTACTTC. Using reference TRBV5-1 and TRBJ2-7 for the parts outside the CDR3, the full variable domain is KAGVTQTPRYLIKTRGQQVTLSCSPISGHRSVSWYQQTPGQGLQFLFEYFSETQRNKGNFPGRFSGRQFSNSRSEMNVSTLELGDSALYLCASRPGQGIYEQYFGPGTRLTVT.